The rows below give T cell receptor beta chains drawn from one sample of a study of blood T cell repertoires in COVID-19. Only in-frame clones appear in the TCRdb table, and some are missing; sequencing was by immunoSEQ multiplex PCR. The sample carries fewer than 65,000 clones, 86% recorded once. The sample consisted of peripheral blood. These receptors all come from a man in his 60s with acute or convalescent COVID-19. CDR3s include the opening cysteine and the closing phenylalanine or tryptophan. The D gene is left open where the match is weak. Rows may omit the clone size; those that give it use once, few, many or a size class.

j_call | v_call | clone_size | d_call | cdr3_nt | cdr3_aa
TRBJ2-3 | TRBV7-2 | few | TRBD2 | TGTGCCAGCAGCTTAAGCGGGGAAATAGATACGCAGTATTTT | CASSLSGEIDTQYF
TRBJ2-7 | TRBV11-1 | NA | TRBD2 | TGTGCCAGCAGCTTACTAGCGGGGAGCTCCTACGAGCAGTACTTC | CASSLLAGSSYEQYF
TRBJ1-6 | TRBV5-1 | few | NA | TGCGCCAGCAGCTTGGAGCCACAGGGTGGTAATTCACCCCTCCACTTT | CASSLEPQGGNSPLHF
TRBJ1-5 | TRBV4-1 | few | NA | TGCGCCAGCAGCCAAGATTTGAGAAGGGCGGGCTTAAATCAGCCCCAGCATTTT | CASSQDLRRAGLNQPQHF
TRBJ1-5 | TRBV4-1 | once | NA | TGCGCCAGCAGCCAATGGGCCAGCTCGCCGAATCAGCCCCAGCATTTT | CASSQWASSPNQPQHF
TRBJ2-2 | TRBV6-1 | NA | NA | TGTGCCAGCAGTGAAGCGGAGGTCGGGGAGCTGTTTTTT | CASSEAEVGELFF
TRBJ1-2 | TRBV2 | NA | TRBD1 | TGTGCCGGTGGACAGGGGTTGGGAGGCTACACCTTC | CAGGQGLGGYTF
TRBJ2-5 | TRBV20-1 | NA | TRBD1 | TGCAGTGCTAGTGGACAGGGGGGGGAGACCCAGTACTTC | CSASGQGGETQYF
TRBJ1-6 | TRBV11-2 | few | NA | TGTGCCAGCACCCTCGGGGTGCTATCTTTTAATTCACCCCTCCACTTT | CASTLGVLSFNSPLHF
TRBJ1-1 | TRBV11-3 | NA | NA | TGTGCCAGCAGCTTAGAAAGCGACACTGAAGCTTTCTTT | CASSLESDTEAFF
TRBJ2-3 | TRBV7-6 | NA | NA | TGTGCCAGCAGCTTAGGAACGGGGATCACAGATACGCAGTATTTT | CASSLGTGITDTQYF
TRBJ2-5 | TRBV14 | few | NA | TGTGCCAGCAGCACCTGGGGCTCGTACCAAGAGACCCAGTACTTC | CASSTWGSYQETQYF
TRBJ1-2 | TRBV11-2 | NA | NA | TGTGCCAGCAGCCCCGGTCCAGGGATAGCTAACTATGGCTACACCTTC | CASSPGPGIANYGYTF
TRBJ1-6 | TRBV4-2 | NA | TRBD1 | TGTGCCAGCAGCCGTGCGGGACAGGGTTCACCCCTCCACTTT | CASSRAGQGSPLHF
TRBJ1-1 | TRBV6-2/TRBV6-3 | few | TRBD1 | TGTGCCAGCAGTTCGCCGACAGGGGGAACTGAAGCTTTCTTT | CASSSPTGGTEAFF
TRBJ2-7 | TRBV6-2/TRBV6-3 | once | NA | TGTGCCAGCAGTCGACCCGGGACACTCTCCTACGAGCAGTACTTC | CASSRPGTLSYEQYF
TRBJ1-1 | TRBV19 | NA | NA | TGTGCCAGTAGTAGAGGAATGCTAGACACTGAAGCTTTCTTT | CASSRGMLDTEAFF
TRBJ2-1 | TRBV7-9 | NA | TRBD2 | TGTGCCAGCAGCTTAGAGGCAGGACTAGCGGGGCCATACAATGAGCAGTTCTTC | CASSLEAGLAGPYNEQFF
TRBJ1-2 | TRBV4-1 | NA | NA | TGCGCCAGCAGCGTCGAACCCTTCGACAGAGGCCTCTATGGCTACACCTTC | CASSVEPFDRGLYGYTF
TRBJ1-2 | TRBV5-4 | NA | TRBD1 | TGTGCCAGCAGCCCGGGACAGGGATTCGAGGGCTACACCTTC | CASSPGQGFEGYTF
TRBJ2-1 | TRBV9 | NA | TRBD2 | TGTGCCAGCAGCGTAGCTGGGTCTAGCGGGATATACAATGAGCAGTTCTTC | CASSVAGSSGIYNEQFF
TRBJ2-5 | TRBV7-6 | NA | TRBD2 | TGTGCCAGCAGCCCGGGTAGTCATAGCGGGTTCCAAGAGACCCAGCACTTC | CASSPGSHSGFQETQHF
TRBJ1-1 | TRBV7-9 | NA | NA | TGTGCCAGCAGCTTGTCGACAGGAGGCACTGAAGCTTTCTTT | CASSLSTGGTEAFF
TRBJ2-3 | TRBV11-2 | once | TRBD2 | TGTGCCAGCAGCACTAGCGGGCTCCTCGGGGATACGCAGTATTTT | CASSTSGLLGDTQYF
TRBJ2-7 | TRBV4-3 | NA | NA | TGCGCCAGCAGCCAAGGGGACACGGACTACGAGCAGTACTTC | CASSQGDTDYEQYF
TRBJ2-3 | TRBV23-1 | NA | TRBD1 | TGCGCCAGCAGTCGAGGACAGGGAGGCCTTTCCGCAGATACGCAGTATTTT | CASSRGQGGLSADTQYF
TRBJ2-1 | TRBV7-6 | NA | NA | TGTGCCAGCAGCTTAAGGCTCCTAGACCCCTACAATGAGCAGTTCTTC | CASSLRLLDPYNEQFF
TRBJ1-4 | TRBV5-5 | few | NA | TGTGCCAGCAGCTTTCAGTATAATGAAAAACTGTTTTTT | CASSFQYNEKLFF
TRBJ2-1 | TRBV6-6 | NA | TRBD2 | TGTGCCAGTTACTTAGCGGGCGAGCAGTTCTTC | CASYLAGEQFF
TRBJ1-2 | TRBV10-3 | NA | NA | TGTGCCATCAGTGGCGGCAGGGGTACCAACTATGGCTACACCTTC | CAISGGRGTNYGYTF
TRBJ1-1 | TRBV7-2 | NA | TRBD1 | TGTGCCAGCAGCCGACAGGGGGGCACTGAAGCTTTCTTT | CASSRQGGTEAFF
TRBJ2-1 | TRBV7-9 | NA | TRBD2 | TGTGCCAGCAGTTTAGCGGGAGGGCGGTCCTACAATGAGCAGTTCTTC | CASSLAGGRSYNEQFF
TRBJ1-5 | TRBV5-8 | NA | TRBD1 | TGTGCCAGCAGCTTACAGGGGGCGCGGGGCAATCAGCCCCAGCATTTT | CASSLQGARGNQPQHF
TRBJ2-1 | TRBV11-3 | NA | TRBD2 | TGTGCCAGCAGCGATAGACTAGCGTCCGATTTCAATGAGCAGTTCTTC | CASSDRLASDFNEQFF
TRBJ2-3 | TRBV7-8 | once | NA | TGTGCCAGCAGCTCCCACGTTTGGGGGGGCACAGATACGCAGTATTTT | CASSSHVWGGTDTQYF
TRBJ2-5 | TRBV10-3 | NA | NA | TGTGCCATCAGCCCGGGGGGCTTGGGGGCCCAGTACTTC | CAISPGGLGAQYF
TRBJ2-3 | TRBV6-2/TRBV6-3 | NA | TRBD1 | TGTGCCAGCAGTATCGACAGGGGATCAGATACGCAGTATTTT | CASSIDRGSDTQYF
TRBJ1-3 | TRBV11-2 | NA | TRBD1 | TGTGCCAGCAGCACCGGGACAGGGTCTGGAAACACCATATATTTT | CASSTGTGSGNTIYF
TRBJ1-4 | TRBV11-3 | NA | NA | TGTGCCAGCAGCTCCCGCCAGGGGAGTGAGGGGCTGAAGTTCAAACTGTTTTTT | CASSSRQGSEGLKFKLFF
TRBJ1-3 | TRBV13 | few | TRBD1 | TGTGCCAGCAGTAACCTAGGGGGCCATAGAAACACCATATATTTT | CASSNLGGHRNTIYF